Listed below are T cell receptor beta chains from one sample, sequenced in a study of T cell repertoires in cytomegalovirus infection. No antigen has been identified for these receptors. A single record per CDR3 protein comes from TCRdb applying MiXCR to the reads. Among hundreds of thousands of distinct CDR3 sequences, 33% were seen once, and the ten largest hold roughly 15%. The sample consisted of cultured PBMCs, taken from culture after CMV antigen stimulation. These receptors originate from a human donor in good health (CMV status not recorded). Some clones in this sample may be carry-over from other donors' samples. Each CDR3 is given with its conserved first and last residue. Fields, in order: CDR3 DNA, CDR3 protein, clone size, J gene, V gene, D gene. D genes are given only for firm matches. Not every row has a clone size; where given, it reads once, few, many or a size class.

cdr3_nt: TGTGCCAGCAGCGCCAATGGCGGCGGGAACACTGAAGCTTTCTTT
cdr3_aa: CASSANGGGNTEAFF
clone_size: .
j_call: TRBJ1-1
v_call: TRBV7-6
d_call: .

cdr3_nt: TGTGCCAGCAGCCAACCGGTAGGGACCCTAACCGGGGGCTCCTACAATGAGCAGTTCTTC
cdr3_aa: CASSQPVGTLTGGSYNEQFF
clone_size: .
j_call: TRBJ2-1
v_call: TRBV14
d_call: .

cdr3_nt: TGTGCCAGCTCACCACAGGGGGCTGTGAATGGCTACACCTTC
cdr3_aa: CASSPQGAVNGYTF
clone_size: .
j_call: TRBJ1-2
v_call: TRBV18
d_call: TRBD1

cdr3_nt: TGTGCCAGCAGCTATCTCAGGACAATGAATGAGCAGTTCTTC
cdr3_aa: CASSYLRTMNEQFF
clone_size: few
j_call: TRBJ2-1
v_call: TRBV11-2
d_call: .

cdr3_nt: TGTGCCAGCAGCCCTACCCCCCGGTCCTCTGGAAACACCATATATTTT
cdr3_aa: CASSPTPRSSGNTIYF
clone_size: .
j_call: TRBJ1-3
v_call: TRBV7-8
d_call: .

cdr3_nt: TGTGCCACCAGGGCCTTCGGGGAAAATCAGCCCCAGCATTTT
cdr3_aa: CATRAFGENQPQHF
clone_size: .
j_call: TRBJ1-5
v_call: TRBV24-1
d_call: .

cdr3_nt: TGTGCCAGCAGAGGGGGGGGGCACGGCACCGGGGAGCTGTTTTTT
cdr3_aa: CASRGGGHGTGELFF
clone_size: few
j_call: TRBJ2-2
v_call: TRBV6-5
d_call: .

cdr3_nt: TGTGCCAGCAGAGCCCAGCGGGAGGCAAGCTCCTACAATGAGCAGTTCTTC
cdr3_aa: CASRAQREASSYNEQFF
clone_size: few
j_call: TRBJ2-1
v_call: TRBV7-8
d_call: TRBD2

cdr3_nt: TGTGCCAGCAGCTTATGGGGCTCAGTGAACTACGAGCAGTACTTC
cdr3_aa: CASSLWGSVNYEQYF
clone_size: .
j_call: TRBJ2-7
v_call: TRBV7-2
d_call: .

cdr3_nt: TGTGCCAGCAGCTTAGGTATTAGCTGGACGAACACCGGGGAGCTGTTTTTT
cdr3_aa: CASSLGISWTNTGELFF
clone_size: many
j_call: TRBJ2-2
v_call: TRBV7-2
d_call: .

cdr3_nt: TGTGCCACCAGCAGGGACAGGGGCCTGAATCAGCCCCAGCATTTT
cdr3_aa: CATSRDRGLNQPQHF
clone_size: .
j_call: TRBJ1-5
v_call: TRBV15
d_call: TRBD1

cdr3_nt: TGCGCCAGCAGCCAAGCGGCTAGCGGGGTTGACTCTGGGGCCAACGTCCTGACTTTC
cdr3_aa: CASSQAASGVDSGANVLTF
clone_size: .
j_call: TRBJ2-6
v_call: TRBV4-1
d_call: TRBD2

cdr3_nt: TGTGCCAGCGCTGTCAGGTTTAAAGAGACCCAGTACTTC
cdr3_aa: CASAVRFKETQYF
clone_size: .
j_call: TRBJ2-5
v_call: TRBV7-3
d_call: .

cdr3_nt: TGCAGTGCTAGGGAATCCCGGTGGCACCCCTACGAGCAGTACTTC
cdr3_aa: CSARESRWHPYEQYF
clone_size: .
j_call: TRBJ2-7
v_call: TRBV20-1
d_call: .

cdr3_nt: TGTGCCAGCAGCTTAAGGACTAGCCGAGGCACAGATACGCAGTATTTT
cdr3_aa: CASSLRTSRGTDTQYF
clone_size: .
j_call: TRBJ2-3
v_call: TRBV7-6
d_call: TRBD2

cdr3_nt: TGTGCCAGCAGTTTGGGGGACCGTTCCTACGAGCAGTACTTC
cdr3_aa: CASSLGDRSYEQYF
clone_size: few
j_call: TRBJ2-7
v_call: TRBV27
d_call: .

cdr3_nt: TGTGCCAGCAGCCCGGACCCGGGGGGTGTCGCTTTCTTT
cdr3_aa: CASSPDPGGVAFF
clone_size: many
j_call: TRBJ1-1
v_call: TRBV7-2
d_call: .

cdr3_nt: TGTGCCAGTAGCTGGGGACAGGGGAGCTCCTACGAGCAGTACTTC
cdr3_aa: CASSWGQGSSYEQYF
clone_size: few
j_call: TRBJ2-7
v_call: TRBV19
d_call: TRBD1

cdr3_nt: TGTGCCAGCAGCTCACAGATCTCTGGAAACACCATATATTTT
cdr3_aa: CASSSQISGNTIYF
clone_size: .
j_call: TRBJ1-3
v_call: TRBV5-5
d_call: .

cdr3_nt: TGTGCCATCAGGGCGACTAGCGGTTATGACAATGAGCAGTTCTTC
cdr3_aa: CAIRATSGYDNEQFF
clone_size: few
j_call: TRBJ2-1
v_call: TRBV10-3
d_call: TRBD2

cdr3_nt: TGTGCCAGCAGCTACGGACAGTCTTACTATGGCTACACCTTC
cdr3_aa: CASSYGQSYYGYTF
clone_size: many
j_call: TRBJ1-2
v_call: TRBV7-2
d_call: .

cdr3_nt: TGTGCCAGCAGCCTAGATCCGCGACAGGGGGGGGACAATGAGCAGTTCTTC
cdr3_aa: CASSLDPRQGGDNEQFF
clone_size: many
j_call: TRBJ2-1
v_call: TRBV7-2
d_call: TRBD1

cdr3_nt: TGTGCCAGCAGTCGAAACCAGGGAAACACTGAAGCTTTCTTT
cdr3_aa: CASSRNQGNTEAFF
clone_size: few
j_call: TRBJ1-1
v_call: TRBV6-1
d_call: .

cdr3_nt: TGTGCCAGCAGTTTAATTCGGACTAGCGGGTACAATGAGCAGTTCTTC
cdr3_aa: CASSLIRTSGYNEQFF
clone_size: .
j_call: TRBJ2-1
v_call: TRBV27
d_call: TRBD2

cdr3_nt: TGTGCTAGTGGTTTGGGGGGGTACCAGCCCCAGCATTTT
cdr3_aa: CASGLGGYQPQHF
clone_size: .
j_call: TRBJ1-5
v_call: TRBV12-5
d_call: .

cdr3_nt: TGTGCCACCCGCTACGGCATACCTGAAAAACTGTTTTTT
cdr3_aa: CATRYGIPEKLFF
clone_size: .
j_call: TRBJ1-4
v_call: TRBV2
d_call: .

cdr3_nt: TGTGCCAGCAGTCCAAGGACTAGCTCGGAGACCCAGTACTTC
cdr3_aa: CASSPRTSSETQYF
clone_size: .
j_call: TRBJ2-5
v_call: TRBV7-9
d_call: TRBD2

cdr3_nt: TGTGCCAGCAGCTCGAGCGGGGCCTCGAATACGCAGTATTTT
cdr3_aa: CASSSSGASNTQYF
clone_size: .
j_call: TRBJ2-3
v_call: TRBV7-6
d_call: TRBD2

cdr3_nt: TGTGCCAGCAGCTTGGACAGGGCGGGAGGCAACGCCTACGAGCAGTACTTC
cdr3_aa: CASSLDRAGGNAYEQYF
clone_size: many
j_call: TRBJ2-7
v_call: TRBV7-8
d_call: .

cdr3_nt: TGTGCCAGCAGCCGAATCACGATGGAGACCCAGTACTTC
cdr3_aa: CASSRITMETQYF
clone_size: few
j_call: TRBJ2-5
v_call: TRBV7-8
d_call: .

cdr3_nt: TGTGCCAGCAGCCCGGACTTAAATGGCTACACCTTC
cdr3_aa: CASSPDLNGYTF
clone_size: few
j_call: TRBJ1-2
v_call: TRBV7-2
d_call: .

cdr3_nt: TGTGCCAGCAACCCGAGGGGAGAAAGCTCCTACAATGAGCAGTTCTTC
cdr3_aa: CASNPRGESSYNEQFF
clone_size: few
j_call: TRBJ2-1
v_call: TRBV7-2
d_call: .

cdr3_nt: TGCGCCAGCAGCTCTTCAGGGGGCCCAGATACGCAGTATTTT
cdr3_aa: CASSSSGGPDTQYF
clone_size: .
j_call: TRBJ2-3
v_call: TRBV5-1
d_call: TRBD1

cdr3_nt: TGTGCCAGCAGCGTAAGTTTCGGGACGGTTAACACTGAAGCTTTCTTT
cdr3_aa: CASSVSFGTVNTEAFF
clone_size: .
j_call: TRBJ1-1
v_call: TRBV7-2
d_call: .

cdr3_nt: TGTGCCAGCAGCCTCACCTCCGGGGCCAACAATGAGCAGTTCTTC
cdr3_aa: CASSLTSGANNEQFF
clone_size: .
j_call: TRBJ2-1
v_call: TRBV7-9
d_call: .

cdr3_nt: TGTGCCAGCAGCTTTGGACAGGGGAACACTGAAGCTTTCTTT
cdr3_aa: CASSFGQGNTEAFF
clone_size: many
j_call: TRBJ1-1
v_call: TRBV11-2
d_call: TRBD1

cdr3_nt: TGTGCCAGCGGCTTCGGGGAAGGTACGCAGTATTTT
cdr3_aa: CASGFGEGTQYF
clone_size: .
j_call: TRBJ2-3
v_call: TRBV12-3/TRBV12-4
d_call: .

cdr3_nt: TGTGCCAGCAGCCCCAGGGCGGGACTAGCGCTGGATACGCAGTATTTT
cdr3_aa: CASSPRAGLALDTQYF
clone_size: few
j_call: TRBJ2-3
v_call: TRBV5-4
d_call: TRBD2

cdr3_nt: TGTGCCAGCAGTGTGGGACAGCCCCAGCATTTT
cdr3_aa: CASSVGQPQHF
clone_size: .
j_call: TRBJ1-5
v_call: TRBV2
d_call: .

cdr3_nt: TGTGCCAGCAGCTTAGCGGGAGGGATCGATACGCAGTATTTT
cdr3_aa: CASSLAGGIDTQYF
clone_size: many
j_call: TRBJ2-3
v_call: TRBV7-2
d_call: TRBD2

cdr3_nt: TGTGCCAGCAGTGAAGCGCCAGGCCGGGAGACCCAGTACTTC
cdr3_aa: CASSEAPGRETQYF
clone_size: few
j_call: TRBJ2-5
v_call: TRBV6-1
d_call: .

cdr3_nt: TGCAGTGCTAGCTCCGGGACTAGCGGGAGGCCAGAGACCCAGTACTTC
cdr3_aa: CSASSGTSGRPETQYF
clone_size: .
j_call: TRBJ2-5
v_call: TRBV20-1
d_call: TRBD2

cdr3_nt: TGTGCCAGCAGCTTAGGAGGTACTCAGGACTATGGCTACACCTTC
cdr3_aa: CASSLGGTQDYGYTF
clone_size: few
j_call: TRBJ1-2
v_call: TRBV7-8
d_call: .

cdr3_nt: TGTGCCAGCAGTCAACCGGGACAGCGGAACGAGCAGTACTTC
cdr3_aa: CASSQPGQRNEQYF
clone_size: .
j_call: TRBJ2-7
v_call: TRBV2
d_call: TRBD1

cdr3_nt: TGTGCCAGCAGTTTCGACAGACGGGGCTACACCTTC
cdr3_aa: CASSFDRRGYTF
clone_size: few
j_call: TRBJ1-2
v_call: TRBV7-2
d_call: .

cdr3_nt: TGTGCCATCAGCCTAGCGGGAGTTAATGAGCAGTTCTTC
cdr3_aa: CAISLAGVNEQFF
clone_size: .
j_call: TRBJ2-1
v_call: TRBV10-3
d_call: TRBD2

cdr3_nt: TGTGCCAGCAGCCTCAAAACGGCGGGAGCCAATGAATACAATGAGCAGTTCTTC
cdr3_aa: CASSLKTAGANEYNEQFF
clone_size: few
j_call: TRBJ2-1
v_call: TRBV7-3
d_call: TRBD2

cdr3_nt: TGTGCCAGCAGCTTACCCGGATTGATGAACACTGAAGCTTTCTTT
cdr3_aa: CASSLPGLMNTEAFF
clone_size: .
j_call: TRBJ1-1
v_call: TRBV7-8
d_call: .

cdr3_nt: TGTGCCAGCAGTTTCGACAGGGGCGAATATGGCTACACCTTC
cdr3_aa: CASSFDRGEYGYTF
clone_size: .
j_call: TRBJ1-2
v_call: TRBV27
d_call: TRBD1

cdr3_nt: TGTGCCAGCAGTTACGACGGGGGGCGCCCCGATGAGCAGTTCTTC
cdr3_aa: CASSYDGGRPDEQFF
clone_size: few
j_call: TRBJ2-1
v_call: TRBV6-5
d_call: .

cdr3_nt: TGTGCCAGCAGTTACGGGACTAGCGGAACCACCGGGGAGCTGTTTTTT
cdr3_aa: CASSYGTSGTTGELFF
clone_size: few
j_call: TRBJ2-2
v_call: TRBV6-2/TRBV6-3
d_call: TRBD2

cdr3_nt: TGTGCCAGCAGTCCATACAGGGGGGATACTCAAGAGACCCAGTACTTC
cdr3_aa: CASSPYRGDTQETQYF
clone_size: few
j_call: TRBJ2-5
v_call: TRBV28
d_call: TRBD1

cdr3_nt: TGTGCCAGCAGCCAACGCTCCCCGCGGGTTACGAGCAATGAGCAGTTCTTC
cdr3_aa: CASSQRSPRVTSNEQFF
clone_size: .
j_call: TRBJ2-1
v_call: TRBV4-2
d_call: .

cdr3_nt: TGTGCCAGTAGTCCCCAGACTAGCGGGAGTGAGACCCAGTACTTC
cdr3_aa: CASSPQTSGSETQYF
clone_size: few
j_call: TRBJ2-5
v_call: TRBV19
d_call: TRBD2

cdr3_nt: TGTGCCAGCAGCCAAAGCGGGAGCAGACCGTACAATGAGCAGTTCTTC
cdr3_aa: CASSQSGSRPYNEQFF
clone_size: .
j_call: TRBJ2-1
v_call: TRBV12-3/TRBV12-4
d_call: TRBD2